This T cell receptor (beta chain) was recorded in a study of shared clonotypes between healthy human individuals. General study results and limits: All-four-donor shared clonotypes had higher generation probabilities than non-shared clonotypes did.

The trim removed 3 bases at V and 12 bases at J, leaving 13 bases unmatched. The CDR3 sequence is 16 residues long. From germline, CDR1 is MNHEY and CDR2 SMNVEV (reference sequence). Worth noting for this clone: Its matching antigen is unknown.

In the authors' workflow: With immunoSEQ giving junction-only sequences and no quality scores, filtering differed. Clones were sequenced by immunoSEQ multiplex PCR, and TCRdb holds only the in-frame ones, with some missing. V and J calls plus clone size are reproduced from that table; the DNA served to infer D and trimming. The data show over 2 million clones, 90% to 95% seen once. HIV-negative, healthy adults without recent acute infections or vaccinations were the donors. The chain is built from TRBV27 and TRBJ2-3, with TRBD1 identical over 12 bases. This receptor was taken from a man aged 18-30 years in good health. Input material: naive CD4+ T cells sorted from blood. The subset: CD45RA+ positively selected. Here the CDR3 DNA reads TGTGCCAGCAGTTTCTTAACGCCCGGGACAGGGGGCCCCCAGTATTTT. Protein: CASSFLTPGTGGPQYF.